The 32 T cell receptor beta chains presented below share a single source sample, sequenced in a study of OX40 agonist ivuxolimab in advanced cancers. Data came from immunoSEQ multiplex PCR; TCRdb stores just in-frame clones and leaves some out. The sample has around 150,000 clones, approximately 94% seen once. The sample here was CD4+ or CD8+ T cells sorted from blood, taken in a trial of the OX40 agonist ivuxolimab. The receptors stem from an adult with an advanced solid tumor such as melanoma, head and neck, liver or kidney cancer.

The CDR3 loop is CASRTGNTEAFF. CDR3 nucleotides: TGTGCCAGCAGGACAGGGAACACTGAAGCTTTCTTT. V gene TRBV28 combines with J gene TRBJ1-1; maybe TRBD1 (6 bases). There are 12 residues in the CDR3. The ends were cut back, 6 bases at V and 1 base at J, with 6 bases in the middle. The V gene's germline CDR1 is MDHEN and CDR2 SYDVKM.

This chain links TRBV7-2 with TRBJ2-2; weak D call: TRBD2 (6 bases). V was shortened by 5 bases and J by 4 bases, with 23 bases between the two germline ends. Germline CDR1 reads SGHTA; CDR2 reads FQGNSA. CDR3 length: 18 residues. The CDR3 nucleotides are TGTGCCAGCAGCCCGCCTCGGTACGAACTAGCAGGCACCGGGGAGCTGTTTTTT. It yields the protein CASSPPRYELAGTGELFF.

CDR3: CASGVGTRGETQYF. Written as DNA, the CDR3 is TGTGCCAGCGGTGTCGGGACTAGAGGAGAGACCCAGTACTTC. This sequence joins TRBV6-1 and TRBJ2-5; TRBD2 agrees at 8 bases. The germline V gene encodes CDR1 MNHNS and CDR2 SASEGT. The V and J ends lost 8 bases and 4 bases, in that order; junction bases with no gene match: 9. The CDR3 covers 14 residues.

The V and J genes are TRBV7-8 and TRBJ1-2; no clear D. This CDR3 region has 15 residues. Trimming left V 1 base short and J 2 bases short, with 11 bases between. From germline, CDR1 is SGHVS and CDR2 FQNEAQ. CDR3 DNA: TGTGCCAGCAGCTTAGAGGCGGCGGGAAACTATGGCTACACCTTC. Translation gives CASSLEAAGNYGYTF.

The chain combines TRBV5-1 with TRBJ2-1; D call uncertain. V was cut by 0 bases and J by 8 bases, with 15 bases left in between. The CDR3 spans 15 residues. Germline V CDR1 and CDR2: SGHRS, YFSETQ. In DNA form, the CDR3 reads TGCGCCAGCAGCTTGGGCCCGTCCTCACCCGATGAGCAGTTCTTC. This gives the protein CASSLGPSSPDEQFF.

The DNA of the CDR3 is TGTGCCAGTAGCCGTTCCCGGAGGGTCAATAATTCACCCCTCCACTTT. It is translated as CASSRSRRVNNSPLHF. The gene calls are TRBV19 and TRBJ1-6; the D is unclear. V was trimmed by 6 bases and J by 5 bases, leaving 17 bases between them. Germline V CDR1 and CDR2: LNHDA, SQIVND (reference sequence). This CDR3 is built from 16 residues.

V gene TRBV7-2 combines with J gene TRBJ2-5; D unresolved. With 5 bases removed from V and 5 bases from J, the gap between germline ends came to 9 bases. This CDR3 contains 12 residues. Germline values: CDR1 SGHTA, CDR2 FQGNSA. The CDR3 protein is CASSPLRETQYF. CDR3 bases: TGTGCCAGCAGCCCCCTTCGGGAGACCCAGTACTTC. The variable domain in full, with the rest retrieved from reference TRBV7-2 and TRBJ2-5, is GAGVSQSPSNKVTEKGKDVELRCDPISGHTALYWYRQSLGQGLEFLIYFQGNSAPDKSGLPSDRFSAERTGGSVSTLTIQRTQQEDSAVYLCASSPLRETQYFGPGTRLLVL.

The CDR3 spells CASSPQGGDTQYF. In DNA, the CDR3 is TGTGCCAGCTCACCACAAGGGGGGGATACGCAGTATTTT. This chain connects TRBV18 to TRBJ2-3, with D perhaps assigned TRBD1 or TRBD2 (6 bases each). V was pared by 1 base and J by 6 bases, with 8 bases between. Germline CDR1 KGHSH, CDR2 LQKENI. CDR3 size: 13 residues.

V gene TRBV4-3 combines with J gene TRBJ1-1, with D uncertain. CDR1 is LGHNA, CDR2 YSLEER, per germline. The CDR3 covers 15 residues. V gave up 1 base and J gave up 7 bases, with 16 bases separating them. The CDR3 is CASSQVVPLEGEAFF. CDR3 coding DNA: TGCGCCAGCAGCCAAGTGGTCCCCCTTGAAGGTGAAGCTTTCTTT.

V and J are TRBV6-4 and TRBJ2-7; D uncertain. This CDR3 spans 14 amino acids. CDR1 MRHNA and CDR2 SNTAGT come from the germline V gene. V was cut by 2 bases and J by 4 bases, with 12 bases left in between. CDR3 region: CASSDPTVRYEQYF. The CDR3 coding sequence is TGTGCCAGCAGTGACCCGACGGTTAGGTACGAGCAGTACTTC.

The gene calls are TRBV5-1 and TRBJ2-1; the D gene is possibly TRBD2 (5 bases). The germline V and J ends were trimmed by 0 bases and 4 bases, with 5 bases remaining between them. This CDR3 region has 13 residues. The germline gives CDR1 SGHRS, CDR2 YFSETQ. CDR3 region: CASSLGTYNEQFF. Here the CDR3 DNA reads TGCGCCAGCAGCTTGGGGACTTACAATGAGCAGTTCTTC.

The V gene is TRBV10-3, the J gene TRBJ2-7; 7 nucleotides line up with TRBD1. The germline V gene has CDR1 ENHRY and CDR2 SYGVKD. The CDR3 sequence is 12 residues long. The V and J ends lost 5 bases and 4 bases, in that order; junction bases with no gene match: 2. Here the CDR3 DNA reads TGTGCCATCAGTATGACAGGGTACGAGCAGTACTTC. As protein: CAISMTGYEQYF.

This chain joins TRBV5-4 and TRBJ2-3, with D perhaps assigned TRBD1 or TRBD2 (5 bases each). V shed 1 base and J shed 3 bases, with 15 bases lying between them. The CDR3 loop spans 16 amino acids. Germline V CDR1 and CDR2: SGHNT, YYREEE (reference sequence). CDR3 coding DNA: TGTGCCAGCAGCTTGCCAGGACCGGGGCGTACAGATACGCAGTATTTT. This gives the protein CASSLPGPGRTDTQYF.

The rearrangement joins TRBV19 to TRBJ1-3; no definite D call. The germline CDR1 and CDR2 sequences are LNHDA and SQIVND (reference sequence). Trimming pared 2 bases from V and 2 bases from J, leaving 10 bases between. The CDR3 contains 15 residues. For the CDR3, the DNA is TGTGCCAGTAGTATACTAGGGAATGCTGGAAACACCATATATTTT. Its protein is CASSILGNAGNTIYF. The full variable domain, with the rest looked up from reference TRBV19 and TRBJ1-3, is DGGITQSPKYLFRKEGQNVTLSCEQNLNHDAMYWYRQDPGQGLRLIYYSQIVNDFQKGDIAEGYSVSREKKESFPLTVTSAQKNPTAFYLCASSILGNAGNTIYFGEGSWLTVV.

The J gene is TRBJ1-2, the V gene TRBV19; D gene ambiguous. The germline CDR1 and CDR2 sequences are LNHDA and SQIVND (reference sequence). Between the trimmed V and J ends, which lost 5 bases and 2 bases, there was a span of 9 bases. The CDR3 runs to 13 residues. CDR3 DNA sequence: TGTGCCAGTAGTTCCCGGGCCAACTATGGCTACACCTTC. This codes for CASSSRANYGYTF.

The gene calls are TRBV6-5 and TRBJ2-7, with D perhaps TRBD1 (6 bases). The length of the CDR3 is 14 residues. Germline values: CDR1 MNHEY, CDR2 SVGAGI. The V and J ends lost 6 bases and 1 base respectively, with 13 bases between them. CDR3 nucleotides: TGTGCCAGCAGGTCCGGGACACCTTCCTACGAGCAGTACTTC. Translated, it gives CASRSGTPSYEQYF.

The genes are TRBV6-1 and TRBJ2-6; D not resolved. The CDR3 runs to 12 residues. Germline CDR1 and CDR2: MNHNS and SASEGT. V dropped 5 bases and J dropped 4 bases, with 3 bases sitting between them. CDR3 protein: CASSSGANVLTF. The CDR3, as DNA: TGTGCCAGCAGTAGCGGGGCCAACGTCCTGACTTTC.

This clone was observed a single time. The chain uses TRBV7-2 and TRBJ2-3; perhaps TRBD1 as D (5 bases). The CDR3 covers 14 residues. Germline CDR1 SGHTA, CDR2 FQGNSA. V lost 1 base to trimming and J lost 2 bases, with 7 bases between them. CDR3 DNA: TGTGCCAGCAGCTTAGGGACACCCACAGATACGCAGTATTTT. It translates to CASSLGTPTDTQYF.

The chain is built from TRBV7-2 and TRBJ2-3; 11 bases map to TRBD2. CDR1 SGHTA and CDR2 FQGNSA come from the germline V gene. With 5 bases clipped from V and 5 bases from J, the junction kept 9 bases outside the gene matches. The CDR3 sequence is 16 residues long. CDR3 protein: CASSRVSGGAVDTQYF. The CDR3 DNA reads as TGTGCCAGCAGCCGTGTTAGCGGGGGGGCGGTAGATACGCAGTATTTT.

The chain is built from TRBV18 and TRBJ1-2, with D uncertain. CDR3 length equals 13 residues. Germline lookup yields CDR1 KGHSH and CDR2 LQKENI. Deletions cut 2 bases from V and 3 bases from J, with 7 bases between. CDR3: CASSPNEDYGYTF. CDR3 nucleotides: TGTGCCAGCTCACCAAACGAGGACTATGGCTACACCTTC. The full variable domain, in which reference TRBV18 and TRBJ1-2 provide the parts outside the CDR3, is NAGVMQNPRHLVRRRGQEARLRCSPMKGHSHVYWYRQLPEEGLKFMVYLQKENIIDESGMPKERFSAEFPKEGPSILRIQQVVRGDSAAYFCASSPNEDYGYTFGSGTRLTVV.

The rearrangement uses TRBV6-5 and TRBJ2-1; 10 bases align to TRBD2. Germline assignment: CDR1 MNHEY and CDR2 SVGAGI. CDR3 length equals 15 residues. Losses at the gene ends were 6 bases for V and 4 bases for J; bases not matched to a gene: 6. DNA for the CDR3: TGTGCCAGCAGATGGACTAGCGGTTCATACAATGAGCAGTTCTTC. This gives the protein CASRWTSGSYNEQFF.

The rearrangement links TRBV30 to TRBJ2-7; D may be TRBD1 (5 bases). The CDR3 covers 16 residues. Germline values: CDR1 GTSNPN, CDR2 SVGIG (reference sequence). The V and J ends lost 0 bases and 2 bases respectively, with 17 bases between them. The CDR3 loop is CAWSVIWGPNPYEQYF. The CDR3 DNA reads TGTGCCTGGAGTGTAATCTGGGGCCCTAATCCCTACGAGCAGTACTTC.

V gene TRBV5-4 combines with J gene TRBJ2-1; no clear D gene. This CDR3 spans 15 amino acids. Looked up from germline, CDR1 is SGHNT and CDR2 is YYREEE (reference sequence). With 4 bases removed from V and 0 bases from J, the gap between germline ends came to 11 bases. The CDR3 reads CASSPDTSSYNEQFF. CDR3 DNA: TGTGCCAGCAGCCCCGACACGAGCTCCTACAATGAGCAGTTCTTC.

V and J are TRBV6-1 and TRBJ2-7, with D perhaps matching TRBD1 (6 bases). V gave up 5 bases and J gave up 6 bases, with 20 bases separating them. Germline V gene sequence: CDR1 MNHNS, CDR2 SASEGT. The CDR3 spans 15 residues. The CDR3 sequence: CASSFPTDLRGEQYF. As DNA, the CDR3 is TGTGCCAGCAGTTTCCCGACAGACCTCAGGGGCGAGCAGTACTTC.

Details on this clone: A junction end diverges from the germline sequence, so it may reflect a read error. The rearrangement links TRBV19 to TRBJ2-5, with D possibly TRBD2 on 7 matching bases. Germline loops: CDR1 LNHDA, CDR2 SQIVND (reference sequence). This CDR3 has 14 residues. DNA of the CDR3: TGTGCCAGTAGTATAGCGGGGGGACAAGAGGCCCAGTACTTC. Its translation: CASSIAGGQEAQYF.

Turning to this clone: One junction end disagrees with the germline gene, perhaps due to a read error. The J gene is TRBJ2-5, the V gene TRBV5-4; 9 bases map to TRBD1. Looked up from germline, CDR1 is SGHNT and CDR2 is YYREEE (reference sequence). There are 16 residues in the CDR3. In DNA, the CDR3 is TGTGCCAGCAGGTTGGGGACAGGGACGTACCAAGAGACCCAGTACTTC. Its protein is CASRLGTGTYQETQYF.

J is TRBJ2-1 and V is TRBV5-5; D perhaps matches TRBD2 (6 bases). The CDR3 is made up of 17 amino acids. Trimming left V 0 bases short and J 7 bases short, with 20 bases between. Germline assignment: CDR1 SGHKS and CDR2 YYEKEE (reference sequence). CDR3 sequence reads: CASSLAAVRAGSNEQFF. CDR3 in DNA: TGTGCCAGCAGCTTGGCCGCAGTCAGGGCGGGGAGTAATGAGCAGTTCTTC. The full variable domain, in which reference TRBV5-5 and TRBJ2-1 provide the parts outside the CDR3, is DAGVTQSPTHLIKTRGQQVTLRCSPISGHKSVSWYQQVLGQGPQFIFQYYEKEERGRGNFPDRFSARQFPNYSSELNVNALLLGDSALYLCASSLAAVRAGSNEQFFGPGTRLTVL.

The chain links TRBV10-2 to TRBJ1-2, with 7 positions matching TRBD1. V lost 6 bases, J lost 6 bases, and 7 bases stayed unmatched. Germline V gene data show CDR1 as WSHSY and CDR2 as SAAADI. The CDR3 is made up of 13 amino acids. Here the CDR3 reads CASSPDRAHGYTF. The CDR3, as DNA: TGCGCCAGCAGCCCCGACAGGGCTCATGGCTACACCTTC.

J is TRBJ2-1 and V is TRBV4-1; TRBD2 matches 7 bases. The CDR3 covers 16 residues. Germline CDR1 is MGHRA and CDR2 is YSYEKL. V lost 0 bases to trimming and J lost 9 bases; unmatched junction nucleotides: 11. The CDR3 loop is CASSQDYRLARGEQFF. In DNA, the CDR3 is TGCGCCAGCAGCCAAGATTATCGACTAGCCCGGGGTGAGCAGTTCTTC.

This clone appeared once. This chain uses TRBV25-1 with TRBJ2-2, with D uncertain. V was trimmed by 5 bases and J by 6 bases, leaving 4 bases between them. Germline V gives CDR1 MGHDK, CDR2 SYGVNS. This CDR3 region has 11 residues. CDR3 loop: CASSKPGELFF. The CDR3 DNA reads as TGTGCCAGCAGTAAACCCGGGGAGCTGTTTTTT.

The V and J genes are TRBV6-1 and TRBJ2-5; 7 bases fit TRBD1. V shed 7 bases and J 2 bases; nucleotides not matched to a gene: 10. The CDR3 consists of 15 residues. From germline, CDR1 is MNHNS and CDR2 SASEGT. The CDR3 DNA is TGTGCCAGCACCAGACAGGGTCTGCGGCAAGAGACCCAGTACTTC. Translated, it gives CASTRQGLRQETQYF.

This chain uses TRBV6-1 with TRBJ1-2, with a tentative D call TRBD1 (5 bases). V lost 2 bases, J lost 1 base, and 17 bases lay in between. From germline, CDR1 is MNHNS and CDR2 SASEGT. This CDR3 contains 17 residues. The DNA of the CDR3 is TGTGCCAGCAGTGAAATGGGACTGGAGGGGCTTAACTATGGCTACACCTTC. Protein sequence: CASSEMGLEGLNYGYTF.